Listed below are T cell receptor beta chains from one sample, sequenced in a study of T cell responses to AZD1222 COVID-19 vaccine. Sequencing used immunoSEQ multiplex PCR; TCRdb keeps in-frame clones, though not all of them. The sample includes 150,000 to 200,000 clones, around nine tenths seen only once; the top ten take 2.6%. Sequenced material: peripheral blood, taken on day 0 of AZD1222 vaccination. Receptors originate from an adult in good health. Each CDR3 is given with its conserved first and last residue. The D gene is left open where the match is weak. Clone size is not always given. Where it is, it says once, few, many or a class for expanded clones.

v_call	d_call	clone_size	j_call	cdr3_nt	cdr3_aa
TRBV6-5	.	.	TRBJ1-1	TGTGCCAGCAGTTCAGAAGGGACTGGAGCTTTCTTT	CASSSEGTGAFF
TRBV24-1	.	.	TRBJ2-1	TGTGCCACCAGTGATACCGAGGGAAAAGTTTCCTACAATGAGCAGTTCTTC	CATSDTEGKVSYNEQFF
TRBV15	TRBD2	.	TRBJ2-1	TGTGCCACCAGCAGAGATGAGGCGGGGGGGGAGCAGTTCTTC	CATSRDEAGGEQFF
TRBV5-4	.	.	TRBJ2-2	TGTGCCAGCAGCCAGTCCACCGGGGAGCTGTTTTTT	CASSQSTGELFF
TRBV4-1	TRBD1	.	TRBJ1-2	TGCGCCAGCAGCCAAGAGGGGACAGGGGGCCGAGAGAATGGCTACACCTTC	CASSQEGTGGRENGYTF
TRBV6-5	.	.	TRBJ2-1	TGTGCCAGCAGTTCCGCCGGTGAGCAGTTCTTC	CASSSAGEQFF
TRBV11-2	TRBD2	few	TRBJ2-2	TGTGCCAGCAGCTTAGAATCGATAGCGGGGTATTATACCGGGGAGCTGTTTTTT	CASSLESIAGYYTGELFF
TRBV5-1	.	.	TRBJ2-7	TGCGCCAGCAGCCTGGACGCTCTTGGGGAGCAGTACTTC	CASSLDALGEQYF
TRBV10-3	.	once	TRBJ2-7	TGTGCCATCAGTGGGACAGGAGGGAGCGAGCAGTACTTC	CAISGTGGSEQYF
TRBV5-1	TRBD2	.	TRBJ2-5	TGCGCCAGCAGCTCGGGACTAGCGGGAGGACGAGAGACCCAGTACTTC	CASSSGLAGGRETQYF
TRBV5-4	TRBD1	.	TRBJ1-1	TGTGCCAGCAGCTTTCCGACAGGGGCCAACACTGAAGCTTTCTTT	CASSFPTGANTEAFF
TRBV12-5	.	.	TRBJ2-7	TGTGCTAGTGGCCGTGACCCTTACGAGCAGTACTTC	CASGRDPYEQYF
TRBV19	TRBD1	.	TRBJ2-2	TGTGCCAGTAGTATCTTAGGGGGCGAAAACGGGGAGCTGTTTTTT	CASSILGGENGELFF
TRBV27	.	.	TRBJ1-5	TGTGCCAGCAGTTTTGGGCGGAACAATCAGCCCCAGCATTTT	CASSFGRNNQPQHF
TRBV18	.	.	TRBJ2-3	TGTGCCAGCTCACCGGGACAGCCCGCAAGGGGGGCTACGCAGTATTTT	CASSPGQPARGATQYF
TRBV5-5	.	.	TRBJ1-1	TGTGCCAGCAACATGAAGAACACTGAAGCTTTCTTT	CASNMKNTEAFF
TRBV27	TRBD1	few	TRBJ1-6	TGTGCCAGCAGCTATACTCACAGGGGGGGTAATTCACCCCTCCACTTT	CASSYTHRGGNSPLHF
TRBV2	.	.	TRBJ2-7	TGTGCCAGCAGTGAAGGGCAGGACAGCTTCTACGAGCAGTACTTC	CASSEGQDSFYEQYF
TRBV2	.	.	TRBJ1-4	TGTGCCAGCAGACAGTTTAATGAAAAACTGTTTTTT	CASRQFNEKLFF
TRBV5-6	TRBD2	.	TRBJ2-2	TGTGCCAGCAGCTTAGGACTAGCGGCCAACACCGGGGAGCTGTTTTTT	CASSLGLAANTGELFF
TRBV5-1	TRBD1	.	TRBJ1-2	TGCGCCAGCAGCGCCGACCCGGGACAGGCTAACTATGGCTACACCTTC	CASSADPGQANYGYTF
TRBV12-3/TRBV12-4	.	.	TRBJ1-1	TGTGCCAGCAGTTTTGAAGGAAACACTGAAGCTTTCTTT	CASSFEGNTEAFF
TRBV11-1	.	.	TRBJ1-2	TGTGCCAGCAGCTTAGCGGCACCGTACGCCTATGGCTACACCTTC	CASSLAAPYAYGYTF
TRBV11-2	.	.	TRBJ2-1	TGTGCCAGCAGCCAGACTAGTAGCCGATTGGATGAGCAGTTCTTC	CASSQTSSRLDEQFF
TRBV6-6	.	.	TRBJ1-1	TGTGCCAGCAGTTACCCCCTAGGACATTACAACACTGAAGCTTTCTTT	CASSYPLGHYNTEAFF
TRBV6-5	.	.	TRBJ1-3	TGTGCCAGCAGTCCAGGGGCCTCTGGAAACACCATATATTTT	CASSPGASGNTIYF
TRBV3-1/TRBV3-2	TRBD2	.	TRBJ2-7	TGTGCCAGCAGCTACAGACTAGCGGGAGGGCTTACCCCGAAAGAGCAGTACTTC	CASSYRLAGGLTPKEQYF
TRBV5-1	.	.	TRBJ2-1	TGCGCCAGCAGCTTGGGACAGGGAGGAGGATACAATGAGCAGTTCTTC	CASSLGQGGGYNEQFF
TRBV3-1/TRBV3-2	.	.	TRBJ1-2	TGTGCCAGCAGCCAAGAGGGGACTCTGAGGGTGGGAGGCTACACCTTC	CASSQEGTLRVGGYTF
TRBV19	.	once	TRBJ1-2	TGTGCCAGTACCTTACTACCGGGCCTTGGGGGCTACACCTTC	CASTLLPGLGGYTF
TRBV19	TRBD1	.	TRBJ1-1	TGTGCCAGTAGTAAGACAGGGGGGCTGGTGATGAACACTGAAGCTTTCTTT	CASSKTGGLVMNTEAFF
TRBV7-9	TRBD1	.	TRBJ2-7	TGTGCCAGCAGCTCACAGGGGAGCTCCTACGAGCAGTACTTC	CASSSQGSSYEQYF
TRBV7-8	TRBD1	once	TRBJ1-2	TGTGCCAGCAGCTTGACAGGGACCGAGGATGGCTACACCTTC	CASSLTGTEDGYTF
TRBV18	.	.	TRBJ2-1	TGTGCCAGCTCACCCAGGGTTGGGCAGTTCTTC	CASSPRVGQFF
TRBV7-2	.	.	TRBJ2-3	TGTGCCAGCAGCTTTGGCGTGAATACAGATACGCAGTATTTT	CASSFGVNTDTQYF
TRBV5-4	.	.	TRBJ2-1	TGTGCCAGCAGCTTGACAGGGAATGAGCAGTTCTTC	CASSLTGNEQFF
TRBV5-5	.	.	TRBJ2-1	TGTGCCAGCAGCTTGGCCTCGGGTTCTTACAATGAGCAGTTCTTC	CASSLASGSYNEQFF
TRBV5-4	.	.	TRBJ1-1	TGTGCCAGCAGCTTGAACAGGATAATAAACACTGAAGCTTTCTTT	CASSLNRIINTEAFF
TRBV2	TRBD2	.	TRBJ2-5	TGTGCCAGCAGCAGGACTAGCGGAAAAGAGACCCAGTACTTC	CASSRTSGKETQYF
TRBV27	.	.	TRBJ1-2	TGTGCCAGCAGCGTCGGACGGGGCTATGGCTACACCTTC	CASSVGRGYGYTF